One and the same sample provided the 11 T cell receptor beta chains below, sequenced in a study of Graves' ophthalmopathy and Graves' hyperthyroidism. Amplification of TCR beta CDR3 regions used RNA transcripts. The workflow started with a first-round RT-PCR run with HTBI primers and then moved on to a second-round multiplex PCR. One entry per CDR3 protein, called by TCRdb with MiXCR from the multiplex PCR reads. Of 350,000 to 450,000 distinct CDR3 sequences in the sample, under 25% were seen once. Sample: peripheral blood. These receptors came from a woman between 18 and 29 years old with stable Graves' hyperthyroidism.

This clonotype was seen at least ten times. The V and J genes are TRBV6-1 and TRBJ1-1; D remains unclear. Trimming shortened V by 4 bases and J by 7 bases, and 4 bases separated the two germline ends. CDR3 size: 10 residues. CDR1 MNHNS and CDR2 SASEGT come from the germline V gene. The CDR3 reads CASSAGEAFF. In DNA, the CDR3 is TGTGCCAGCAGTGCGGGTGAAGCTTTCTTT.

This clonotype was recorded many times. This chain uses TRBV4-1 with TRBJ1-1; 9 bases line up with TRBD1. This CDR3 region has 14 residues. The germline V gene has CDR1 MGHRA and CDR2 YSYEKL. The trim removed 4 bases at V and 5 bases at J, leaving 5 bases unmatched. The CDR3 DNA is TGCGCCAGCAGCCTGTGGACAGGGGAGACTGAAGCTTTCTTT. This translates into CASSLWTGETEAFF.

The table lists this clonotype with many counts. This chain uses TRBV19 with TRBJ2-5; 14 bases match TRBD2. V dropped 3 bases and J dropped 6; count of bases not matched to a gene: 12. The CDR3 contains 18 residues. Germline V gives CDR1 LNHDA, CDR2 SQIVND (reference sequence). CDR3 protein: CASSIADGLAGGRKTQYF. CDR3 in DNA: TGTGCCAGTAGTATTGCGGACGGACTAGCGGGAGGTAGGAAGACCCAGTACTTC. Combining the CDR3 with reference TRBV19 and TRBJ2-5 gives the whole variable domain DGGITQSPKYLFRKEGQNVTLSCEQNLNHDAMYWYRQDPGQGLRLIYYSQIVNDFQKGDIAEGYSVSREKKESFPLTVTSAQKNPTAFYLCASSIADGLAGGRKTQYFGPGTRLLVL.

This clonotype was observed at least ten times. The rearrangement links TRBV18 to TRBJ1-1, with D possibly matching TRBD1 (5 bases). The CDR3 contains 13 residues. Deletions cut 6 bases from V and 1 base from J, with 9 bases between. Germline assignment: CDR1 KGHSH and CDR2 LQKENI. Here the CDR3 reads CASSRDENTEAFF. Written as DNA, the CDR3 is TGTGCCAGCTCTCGGGACGAGAACACTGAAGCTTTCTTT. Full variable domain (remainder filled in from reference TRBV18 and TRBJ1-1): NAGVMQNPRHLVRRRGQEARLRCSPMKGHSHVYWYRQLPEEGLKFMVYLQKENIIDESGMPKERFSAEFPKEGPSILRIQQVVRGDSAAYFCASSRDENTEAFFGQGTRLTVV.

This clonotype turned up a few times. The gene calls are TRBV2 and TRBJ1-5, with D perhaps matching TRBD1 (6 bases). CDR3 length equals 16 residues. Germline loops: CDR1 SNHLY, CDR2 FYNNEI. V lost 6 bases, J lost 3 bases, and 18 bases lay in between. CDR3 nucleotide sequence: TGTGCCAGCAGGTGGACAGAGGTGGGAGACAATCAGCCCCAGCATTTT. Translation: CASRWTEVGDNQPQHF.

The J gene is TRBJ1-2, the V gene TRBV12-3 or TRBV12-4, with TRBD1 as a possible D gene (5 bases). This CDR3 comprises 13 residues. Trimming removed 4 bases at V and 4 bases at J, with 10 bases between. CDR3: CASSSEGLYGYTF. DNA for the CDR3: TGTGCCAGCAGTTCGGAGGGACTCTATGGCTACACCTTC.

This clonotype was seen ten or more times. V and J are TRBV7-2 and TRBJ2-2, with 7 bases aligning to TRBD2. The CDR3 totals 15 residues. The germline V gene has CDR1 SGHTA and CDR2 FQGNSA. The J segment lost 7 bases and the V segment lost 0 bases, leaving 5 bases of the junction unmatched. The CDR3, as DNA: TGTGCCAGCAGCTTAGCCTGGGGGGGGGTCGGGGAGCTGTTTTTT. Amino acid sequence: CASSLAWGGVGELFF.

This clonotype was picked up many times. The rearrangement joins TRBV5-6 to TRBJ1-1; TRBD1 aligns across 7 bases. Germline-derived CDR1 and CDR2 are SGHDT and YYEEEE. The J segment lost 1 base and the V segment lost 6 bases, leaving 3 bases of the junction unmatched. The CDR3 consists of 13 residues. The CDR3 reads CASTWTGNTEAFF. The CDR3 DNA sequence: TGTGCCAGCACCTGGACAGGGAACACTGAAGCTTTCTTT.

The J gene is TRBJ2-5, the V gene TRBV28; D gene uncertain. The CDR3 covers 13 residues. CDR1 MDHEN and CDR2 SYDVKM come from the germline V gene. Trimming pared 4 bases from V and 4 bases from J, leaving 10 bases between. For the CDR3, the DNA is TGTGCCAGCAGTTGGAAACCGAGAGAGACCCAGTACTTC. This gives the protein CASSWKPRETQYF.

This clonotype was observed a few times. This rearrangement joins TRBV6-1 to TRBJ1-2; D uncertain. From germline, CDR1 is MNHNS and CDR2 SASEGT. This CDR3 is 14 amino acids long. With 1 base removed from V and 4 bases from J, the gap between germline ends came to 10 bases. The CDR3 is CASSEGSPTYGYTF. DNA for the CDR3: TGTGCCAGCAGTGAAGGATCGCCCACCTATGGCTACACCTTC.

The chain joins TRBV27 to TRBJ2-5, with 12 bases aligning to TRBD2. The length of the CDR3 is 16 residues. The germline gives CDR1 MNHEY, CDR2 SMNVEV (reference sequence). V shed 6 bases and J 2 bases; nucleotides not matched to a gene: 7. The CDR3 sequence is CASSIGLAGIQETQYF. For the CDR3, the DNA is TGTGCCAGCAGCATCGGACTAGCGGGGATACAAGAGACCCAGTACTTC.